These 25 T cell receptor beta chains were sequenced from one sample in a study of blood T cell repertoires in COVID-19. Sequencing was performed with immunoSEQ multiplex PCR; in TCRdb, only in-frame clones are kept and a portion is missing. The sample lists about 210,000 clones; around nine tenths were seen once. The sequencing sample was made of peripheral blood. The origin of the receptors is a man aged 55 to 70 with acute or convalescent COVID-19.

CDR3 protein: CASSLSTSTDTQYF. CDR3 coding DNA: TGTGCCAGCAGCTTGTCAACTAGCACAGATACGCAGTATTTT. The chain couples TRBV7-2 to TRBJ2-3; the D is unclear. The V gene lost 3 bases and the J gene lost 0 bases, with 7 bases spanning the gap. This CDR3 has 14 residues. Germline lookup yields CDR1 SGHTA and CDR2 FQGNSA. The full variable domain, completed using reference TRBV7-2 and TRBJ2-3, is GAGVSQSPSNKVTEKGKDVELRCDPISGHTALYWYRQSLGQGLEFLIYFQGNSAPDKSGLPSDRFSAERTGGSVSTLTIQRTQQEDSAVYLCASSLSTSTDTQYFGPGTRLTVL.

This clone was seen only a few times. CDR3 in amino acids: CAITGRQGSGYTF. CDR3 coding DNA: TGTGCCATCACGGGCCGACAGGGGAGCGGCTACACCTTC. The chain recombines TRBV12-3 or TRBV12-4 with TRBJ1-2; 8 bases are a match to TRBD1. The CDR3 runs 13 residues. With 10 bases clipped from V and 8 bases from J, the junction kept 12 bases outside the gene matches.

This clone turned up a few times. The chain combines TRBV6-1 with TRBJ1-1; D not resolved. Trimming pared 1 base from V and 2 bases from J, leaving 17 bases between. The CDR3 contains 17 residues. The germline V gene has CDR1 MNHNS and CDR2 SASEGT. This CDR3 reads CASSEDFLVRPNTEAFF. CDR3 nucleotides: TGTGCCAGCAGTGAAGACTTCCTAGTTCGGCCCAACACTGAAGCTTTCTTT.

The V and J genes are TRBV11-2 and TRBJ1-1; the D is unclear. Germline CDR1 SGHAT, CDR2 FQNNGV. The CDR3 consists of 17 residues. V was shortened by 4 bases and J by 1 base, with 19 bases between the two germline ends. The CDR3 region is CASSSPLRDSANTEAFF. In DNA, the CDR3 is TGTGCCAGCAGCTCCCCGCTCCGCGACTCCGCGAACACTGAAGCTTTCTTT.

The chain carries TRBV28 and TRBJ2-7; 9 bases line up with TRBD1. In germline, CDR1 is MDHEN, CDR2 SYDVKM. This CDR3 region has 15 residues. J gave up 2 bases and V 7 bases, and 9 bases lay outside the gene matches. The CDR3 spells CASTWRRDRAYEQYF. CDR3 nucleotide sequence: TGTGCCAGCACCTGGAGGCGGGACAGGGCCTACGAGCAGTACTTC.

The rearrangement joins TRBV5-1 to TRBJ1-5; D perhaps matches TRBD1 (5 bases). The length of the CDR3 is 14 residues. Trimming left V 0 bases short and J 3 bases short, with 7 bases between. The germline CDR1 and CDR2 sequences are SGHRS and YFSETQ. This CDR3 reads CASSLAGDNQPQHF. The CDR3 DNA reads TGCGCCAGCAGCTTGGCGGGGGACAATCAGCCCCAGCATTTT.

The V call is TRBV15, the J call TRBJ1-5; weak D call: TRBD1 (5 bases). V was clipped by 0 bases and J by 0 bases, with 12 bases between them. This CDR3 comprises 17 residues. Germline CDR1 reads LNHNV; CDR2 reads YYDKDF (reference sequence). The CDR3 coding sequence is TGTGCCACCAGCAGAGAATCAGCAGGGAATAGCAATCAGCCCCAGCATTTT. Encoded protein: CATSRESAGNSNQPQHF.

The genes are TRBV3-1 (or the pseudogene TRBV3-2) and TRBJ1-1; 8 bases map to TRBD1. The CDR3 totals 15 residues. Germline lookup yields CDR1 LGHDT and CDR2 YNNKEL (reference sequence). Unmatched junction bases numbered 7, after V lost 4 bases and J lost 3 bases. This CDR3 is CASSRWGQDHTEAFF. The CDR3 nucleotides read TGTGCCAGCAGCCGTTGGGGACAGGACCACACTGAAGCTTTCTTT.

V gene TRBV6-5 combines with J gene TRBJ1-3; perhaps TRBD1 as D (5 bases). Trimming removed 0 bases at V and 0 bases at J, with 9 bases between. Germline CDR1 is MNHEY and CDR2 is SVGAGI. This CDR3 has 16 amino acids. CDR3 loop: CASSYSMGGSGNTIYF. In DNA, the CDR3 is TGTGCCAGCAGTTACTCGATGGGGGGCTCTGGAAACACCATATATTTT.

The chain employs TRBV5-1 and TRBJ2-5; TRBD2 matches at 8 bases. Germline loops: CDR1 SGHRS, CDR2 YFSETQ. J lost 2 bases, V lost 3 bases, and 3 bases had no gene match. This CDR3 contains 14 residues. CDR3 loop: CASSSGGSQETQYF. As DNA, the CDR3 is TGCGCCAGCAGCTCGGGAGGGTCGCAAGAGACCCAGTACTTC.

The chain links TRBV6-2 or TRBV6-3 to TRBJ2-7, with 10 bases lining up with TRBD1. The CDR3 loop spans 16 amino acids. Germline V CDR1 and CDR2: MNHEY, SVGEGT. J gave up 0 bases and V 4 bases, and 6 bases lay outside the gene matches. CDR3 coding DNA: TGTGCCAGCAGTTCTTTCTGGGACAGGGGCTCCTACGAGCAGTACTTC. This translates into CASSSFWDRGSYEQYF.

The rearrangement joins TRBV7-2 to TRBJ2-1; 10 nucleotides line up with TRBD2. The V and J ends lost 1 base and 8 bases, in that order; junction bases with no gene match: 5. Germline lookup yields CDR1 SGHTA and CDR2 FQGNSA. The CDR3 contains 15 residues. This CDR3 is CASSLVRLAGDEQFF. DNA for the CDR3: TGTGCCAGCAGCTTAGTACGCCTAGCGGGGGATGAGCAGTTCTTC.

This clone appeared a single time. The genes are TRBV27 and TRBJ2-7, with a possible D match to TRBD1 (5 bases). V was trimmed by 2 bases and J by 6 bases, leaving 14 bases between them. CDR3 size: 14 residues. The V gene's germline CDR1 is MNHEY and CDR2 SMNVEV (reference sequence). CDR3 amino acids: CASSLGAGSREQYF. The CDR3 bases are TGTGCCAGCAGTTTAGGGGCAGGGTCGCGCGAGCAGTACTTC.

The sample holds a few counts of this clone. This chain connects TRBV7-2 to TRBJ2-1; 9 bases map to TRBD2. Germline CDR1 reads SGHTA; CDR2 reads FQGNSA. J was trimmed by 4 bases and V by 10 bases; bases with no gene match: 8. The CDR3 loop spans 14 amino acids. Here the CDR3 reads CANRAGGQYNEQFF. The CDR3 DNA sequence: TGTGCCAACCGAGCGGGGGGTCAATACAATGAGCAGTTCTTC.

This clone was found a few times. The rearrangement joins TRBV4-2 to TRBJ1-4, with unresolved D. The CDR3 has 14 amino acids. Germline CDR1 reads LGHNA; CDR2 reads YNFKEQ. Trimming cost V 4 bases and J 3 bases, with 9 bases left between them. CDR3 in amino acids: CASSPAAANEKLFF. CDR3 in DNA: TGTGCCAGCAGCCCCGCGGCGGCTAATGAAAAACTGTTTTTT.

The V gene is TRBV11-2, the J gene TRBJ2-2, with D possibly TRBD2 on 6 matching bases. In germline, CDR1 is SGHAT, CDR2 FQNNGV. CDR3 size: 16 residues. Trimming removed 1 base at V and 4 bases at J, with 13 bases between. The CDR3 nucleotides read TGTGCCAGCAGCTTAGCTCGACTAGGTAGCACCGGGGAGCTGTTTTTT. The encoded protein is CASSLARLGSTGELFF.

V is TRBV20-1 and J is TRBJ1-2, with 7 bases aligning to TRBD1. Trimming at V came to 3 bases and at J to 4 bases, leaving 8 bases not matched to a gene. Germline values: CDR1 DFQATT, CDR2 SNEGSKA (reference sequence). The CDR3 is 14 residues long. The CDR3 bases are TGCAGTGCTAGTCTACAGGGGACATCCTATGGCTACACCTTC. This codes for CSASLQGTSYGYTF.

The V gene is TRBV3-1 (or the pseudogene TRBV3-2), the J gene TRBJ2-1; 8 nucleotides match TRBD1. J lost 10 bases, V lost 1 base, and 3 bases had no gene match. Per germline, CDR1 LGHDT and CDR2 YNNKEL (reference sequence). The CDR3 has 13 residues. CDR3 DNA sequence: TGTGCCAGCAGCCAAGGGACAGGGTTGGAGCAGTTCTTC. This encodes CASSQGTGLEQFF.

The rearrangement uses TRBV7-2 and TRBJ2-3, with TRBD2 matching over 11 bases. V lost 5 bases to trimming and J lost 2 bases; unmatched junction nucleotides: 3. In germline, CDR1 is SGHTA, CDR2 FQGNSA. CDR3 length equals 15 residues. In nucleotides, the CDR3 is TGTGCCAGCAGCCTGACTAGCGGGACCACAGATACGCAGTATTTT. Translated, it gives CASSLTSGTTDTQYF.

This chain uses TRBV9 with TRBJ1-6; D is unresolved. V was shortened by 3 bases and J by 7 bases, with 17 bases between the two germline ends. In germline, CDR1 is SGDLS, CDR2 YYNGEE. The CDR3 sequence is 16 residues long. CDR3 sequence: CASSGRAHGGNSPLHF. The CDR3 region has the DNA TGTGCCAGCAGCGGGAGAGCTCACGGTGGGAATTCACCCCTCCACTTT.

The rearrangement joins TRBV7-9 to TRBJ1-4, with TRBD1 identical over 11 bases. V shed 2 bases, J shed 7 bases, and the junction held 3 bases outside the gene matches. The CDR3 extends over 15 amino acids. Germline assignment: CDR1 SEHNR and CDR2 FQNEAQ (reference sequence). DNA for the CDR3: TGTGCCAGCAGCTTATACGGGACAGGGGGTGAAAAACTGTTTTTT. Protein sequence: CASSLYGTGGEKLFF. Variable domain in full (rest from reference TRBV7-9 and TRBJ1-4): DTGVSQNPRHKITKRGQNVTFRCDPISEHNRLYWYRQTLGQGPEFLTYFQNEAQLEKSRLLSDRFSAERPKGSFSTLEIQRTEQGDSAMYLCASSLYGTGGEKLFFGSGTQLSVL.

V gene TRBV7-2 combines with J gene TRBJ1-1; a weak D match, TRBD1 (5 bases). CDR1 and CDR2 from the germline V gene are SGHTA and FQGNSA. Trimming removed 5 bases at V and 4 bases at J, with 20 bases between. This CDR3 comprises 16 residues. The CDR3: CASSLLGHRPTTEAFF. Written as DNA, the CDR3 is TGTGCCAGCAGCCTTCTGGGGCATCGGCCAACCACTGAAGCTTTCTTT.

The chain uses TRBV29-1 and TRBJ2-6; D may correspond to TRBD1 or TRBD2 (7 bases each). The germline CDR1 and CDR2 sequences are SQVTM and ANQGSEA. Between the trimmed V and J ends, which lost 7 bases and 2 bases, there was a span of 9 bases. This CDR3 comprises 13 residues. The CDR3 DNA reads as TGCAGCGCAGGGGGGGCTGGGGCCAACGTCCTGACTTTC. Its translation: CSAGGAGANVLTF.

The chain has TRBV6-1 and TRBJ2-3, with TRBD1 identical over 11 bases. Germline lookup yields CDR1 MNHNS and CDR2 SASEGT. CDR3 length: 16 amino acids. The trim removed 4 bases at V and 2 bases at J, leaving 5 bases unmatched. The CDR3: CASSVRTGGITDTQYF. CDR3 nucleotide sequence: TGTGCCAGCAGTGTCCGGACAGGGGGCATCACAGATACGCAGTATTTT.

The J gene is TRBJ2-7, the V gene TRBV28; D is perhaps TRBD2 (5 bases). V gave up 6 bases and J gave up 0 bases, with 27 bases separating them. CDR1 and CDR2 (germline): MDHEN, SYDVKM. This CDR3 spans 19 amino acids. The CDR3 is CASRLDIGGGQGGSYEQYF. The CDR3 coding sequence is TGTGCCAGCAGGTTAGATATCGGAGGCGGGCAAGGAGGCTCCTACGAGCAGTACTTC.